These 20 T cell receptor beta chains came from one sample sequenced in a study of T cells in women clearing cervical HPV infection. This table comes from immunoSEQ multiplex PCR, and its TCRdb copy is limited to in-frame clones, with some not included. The sample holds 20,000 to 30,000 clones. The sequencing input was blood buffy coat. The origin of the receptors is a woman aged 18-69 years with a cervical HPV16 infection that either progressed to CIN3+ or cleared (not recorded which).

A note on this clone: The CDR3 extends 3 residues past the end of the read, so its final part is completed from the germline J gene. The chain links TRBV20-1 to TRBJ2-5; TRBD2 agrees at 12 bases. The CDR3 sequence is 18 residues long. Germline values: CDR1 DFQATT, CDR2 SNEGSKA (reference sequence). The V and J ends lost 5 bases and 4 bases, in that order; junction bases with no gene match: 17. The CDR3 protein is CSAGSGVLAGGLAETQYF. CDR3 DNA (partial): TGCAGTGCTGGCTCAGGGGTGCTAGCGGGAGGGCTCGCAGAGACC.

With respect to this clone: The read ends 3 residues before the CDR3 terminus; that terminus is restored from the germline J gene. This chain joins TRBV2 and TRBJ2-7; the match to TRBD1 covers 8 bases. The CDR3 runs 14 residues. Unmatched junction bases numbered 9, after V lost 6 bases and J lost 5 bases. Germline V lookup: CDR1 SNHLY, CDR2 FYNNEI. The CDR3 protein is CASSDRQGSNEQYF. CDR3 bases read: TGTGCCAGCAGCGACCGACAGGGGAGCAACGAG. Full variable domain (remainder filled in from reference TRBV2 and TRBJ2-7): EPEVTQTPSHQVTQMGQEVILRCVPISNHLYFYWYRQILGQKVEFLVSFYNNEISEKSEIFDDQFSVERPDGSNFTLKIRSTKLEDSAMYFCASSDRQGSNEQYFGPGTRLTVT.

The part of the CDR3 DNA that was read is TGCAGTGCTAGGGTAACTAGCGGGGGGACCTACAATGAG. Translating it yields CSARVTSGGTYNE. In full, the CDR3 reads CSARVTSGGTYNEQFF. The V call is TRBV20-1, the J call TRBJ2-1; 12 positions match TRBD2. The CDR3 extends 3 residues past the end of the read, so its final part is completed from the germline J gene. Trimming took 3 bases from V and 2 from J; bases not matched to a gene: 5. CDR1 and CDR2 from the germline V gene are DFQATT and SNEGSKA (reference sequence). The CDR3 runs 16 residues.

Of note for this clone: The read is 3 residues too short to cover the CDR3 end, so that end is filled in from the germline J gene. The chain links TRBV2 to TRBJ2-2; tentatively, D is TRBD1 (6 bases). CDR1 and CDR2 from the germline V gene are SNHLY and FYNNEI. The CDR3 is 16 residues long. The DNA read from the CDR3 is TGTGCCAGCAGTGCCCCGAGTGGCAGGGGAAATGAAAAG. Translating gives CASSAPSGRGNEK. In full, the CDR3 is CASSAPSGRGNEKLFF.

The CDR3 loop reads CAIVLVAVSYEQYF. The CDR3 DNA, read in part, is TGTGCCATCGTCCTCGTAGCGGTCTCCTACGAG. The chain employs TRBV10-3 and TRBJ2-7, with D tentatively TRBD2 (6 bases). The CDR3 end lies 3 residues beyond the end of the read and is filled in from the germline J gene. CDR1 is ENHRY, CDR2 SYGVKD, per germline. V lost 8 bases and J lost 0, with 14 bases in between. The CDR3 is made up of 14 amino acids.

The sequenced CDR3 bases are TGTGCCAGCGGGACTAGCGGCACCTACGAG. It codes for CASGTSGTYE. The whole CDR3 protein is CASGTSGTYEQYF. The chain links TRBV28 to TRBJ2-7; 11 bases agree with TRBD2. The read terminates 3 residues ahead of where the CDR3 ends, so the germline J gene completes it. Germline lookup yields CDR1 MDHEN and CDR2 SYDVKM. The CDR3 totals 13 residues. With 8 bases clipped from V and 2 bases from J, the junction kept 2 bases outside the gene matches. Complete variable domain (other parts from reference TRBV28 and TRBJ2-7): DVKVTQSSRYLVKRTGEKVFLECVQDMDHENMFWYRQDPGLGLRLIYFSYDVKMKEKGDIPEGYSVSREKKERFSLILESASTNQTSMYLCASGTSGTYEQYFGPGTRLTVT.

Comment on this clone: Read coverage stops 3 residues before the CDR3 terminus; the germline J gene supplies the remainder. This rearrangement joins TRBV2 to TRBJ2-3; 10 bases are shared with TRBD2. Per the germline V gene, CDR1 is SNHLY and CDR2 is FYNNEI. The CDR3 has 19 amino acids. The CDR3 is CASTILVGSSGGRRETQYF. The part of the CDR3 DNA that was read is TGTGCCAGCACCATCTTAGTTGGGAGTAGCGGGGGGCGACGAGAGACG.

As regards this clone: From the germline J gene comes the end of the CDR3, since the read stops 3 residues before it. This chain connects TRBV5-1 to TRBJ1-2, with a weak D call TRBD1 (6 bases). This CDR3 is 14 amino acids long. Germline-derived CDR1 and CDR2 are SGHRS and YFSETQ. V lost 4 bases and J 4 bases, leaving 14 bases between the germline ends. CDR3 residues: CASSPDRNPYGYTF. CDR3 DNA (partial): TGCGCCAGCAGCCCGGACAGAAACCCCTATGGC.

Comment on this clone: The sequenced fragment ends 3 residues before the CDR3 boundary, so the rest is inferred from the germline J gene. V is TRBV19 and J is TRBJ2-3; 12 nucleotides agree with TRBD2. Germline V gene data show CDR1 as LNHDA and CDR2 as SQIVND (reference sequence). The CDR3 contains 16 residues. CDR3 bases read: TGTGCCAGTAGTACAAGACTAGCGGGGGACGAAGAGACG. Amino acids: CASSTRLAGDEET. Given in full, the CDR3 is CASSTRLAGDEETQYF. Variable domain in full (rest from reference TRBV19 and TRBJ2-3): DGGITQSPKYLFRKEGQNVTLSCEQNLNHDAMYWYRQDPGQGLRLIYYSQIVNDFQKGDIAEGYSVSREKKESFPLTVTSAQKNPTAFYLCASSTRLAGDEETQYFGPGTRLTVL.

Note on this clone: Read sequence stops 3 residues before the CDR3 end, and the germline J gene provides the missing end. The chain couples TRBV30 to TRBJ1-2; 8 bases align to TRBD1. This CDR3 is built from 13 residues. The junction had 6 bases not matched to a gene; V was cut back by 5 bases and J by 4 bases. CDR1 is GTSNPN and CDR2 is SVGIG in the germline V gene (reference sequence). CDR3 sequence: CAWGDRGGYGYTF. The part of the CDR3 DNA that was read is TGTGCCTGGGGAGACAGGGGAGGCTATGGC.

In the case of this clone: With the read ending 3 residues before the CDR3 end, the germline J gene is used to fill in that end. The chain is built from TRBV20-1 and TRBJ1-2; 11 bases fit TRBD1. The CDR3 loop spans 12 amino acids. Per the germline V gene, CDR1 is DFQATT and CDR2 is SNEGSKA (reference sequence). The CDR3 DNA, read in part, is TGCAGTGCTATGGGACAGGGGGGAGGC. Its protein is CSAMGQGGG. The complete CDR3 protein is CSAMGQGGGYTF.

On this clone itself: The read finishes 3 residues shy of the CDR3 end, and the germline J gene is used to complete it. The chain has TRBV5-4 and TRBJ2-6; no clear D gene. V was cut by 3 bases and J by 7 bases, with 8 bases left in between. The CDR3 covers 13 residues. CDR1 and CDR2 (germline): SGHNT, YYREEE (reference sequence). This CDR3 is CASSSPKANVLTF. Partial CDR3 DNA: TGTGCCAGCAGCTCCCCAAAAGCCAACGTC.

The sequenced part of the CDR3 DNA is TGTGCCAGCAGCTTTGCCGCAGGGAGCTACGAG. Residues: CASSFAAGSYE. The full CDR3 reads CASSFAAGSYEQYF. The V call is TRBV5-4, the J call TRBJ2-7, with D possibly called TRBD1 or TRBD2 (5 bases each). The DNA ends 3 residues before the CDR3 does, and the rest of the CDR3 is filled in from the germline J gene. The CDR3 is 14 residues long. V lost 2 bases and J lost 3, with 12 bases in between. The germline CDR1 and CDR2 sequences are SGHNT and YYREEE (reference sequence).

To note about this clone: Sequencing ends 3 residues short of the CDR3 end; the germline J gene provides the rest. The rearrangement links TRBV2 to TRBJ2-4; perhaps TRBD1 as D (5 bases). Germline V gene lookup returns CDR1 SNHLY and CDR2 FYNNEI. The CDR3 length is 13 residues. This CDR3 is CASTLGQGDGQYF. The part of the CDR3 DNA that was read is TGTGCCAGCACGTTAGGGCAGGGTGATGGT.

Comments on this clone: The read is 3 residues too short to cover the CDR3 end, so that end is filled in from the germline J gene. V and J are TRBV7-9 and TRBJ2-3, with 8 bases identical to TRBD2. Per germline, CDR1 SEHNR and CDR2 FQNEAQ (reference sequence). There are 15 residues in the CDR3. V lost 3 bases and J lost 5; bases outside the gene matches: 7. The sequenced CDR3 bases are TGTGCCAGCAGCTTTAGCGGGGACCCTATAGATACG. Translated: CASSFSGDPIDT. The entire CDR3 sequence reads CASSFSGDPIDTQYF.

Points on this clone: The read ends 3 residues early relative to the CDR3; the germline J gene fills the gap. This chain connects TRBV19 to TRBJ1-2; 8 positions match TRBD1. This CDR3 spans 15 amino acids. Germline CDR1 reads LNHDA; CDR2 reads SQIVND (reference sequence). CDR3 loop: CASTMGQDPTYDYTF. CDR3 DNA (partial): TGTGCCAGTACCATGGGACAGGACCCCACCTACGAC.

On this clone: Sequencing ends 3 residues short of the CDR3 end; the germline J gene provides the rest. The genes are TRBV5-1 and TRBJ1-2; 8 bases line up with TRBD1. CDR1 and CDR2 from the germline V gene are SGHRS and YFSETQ. The length of the CDR3 is 14 residues. CDR3 sequence reads: CASSLTGQAGVYTF. The sequenced CDR3 bases are TGCGCCAGCAGCTTGACGGGACAGGCGGGTGTC.

With regard to this clone: The CDR3 end lies 3 residues beyond the end of the read and is filled in from the germline J gene. The rearrangement uses TRBV3-1 (or the pseudogene TRBV3-2) and TRBJ2-7; D unresolved. The CDR3 covers 16 residues. Trimming stripped 0 bases from V and 0 bases from J, with 12 bases between. Germline CDR1 and CDR2: LGHDT and YNNKEL (reference sequence). The part of the CDR3 DNA that was read is TGTGCCAGCAGCCAAGATAGGGTCAGTGCCTCCTACGAG. This translates into CASSQDRVSASYE. The entire CDR3 sequence reads CASSQDRVSASYEQYF.

Concerning this clone: The CDR3 end is not reached by the read, which stops 3 residues before it; the germline J gene fills it in. V gene TRBV7-2 combines with J gene TRBJ1-1; D is perhaps TRBD1 (5 bases). The CDR3 contains 14 residues. The V gene's germline CDR1 is SGHTA and CDR2 FQGNSA. With 1 base removed from V and 4 bases from J, the gap between germline ends came to 10 bases. The chain's CDR3 is CASSLGAGLTEAFF. The DNA read from the CDR3 is TGTGCCAGCAGCTTAGGGGCGGGGCTCACTGAA.

On this clone itself: The read ends 3 residues early relative to the CDR3; the germline J gene fills the gap. This sequence joins TRBV2 and TRBJ2-7; 10 positions agree with TRBD1. CDR3 size: 14 residues. Per the germline V gene, CDR1 is SNHLY and CDR2 is FYNNEI. V dropped 8 bases and J dropped 3; count of bases not matched to a gene: 7. CDR3 DNA, as far as it was read: TGTGCCAGCCCTATCAGGACAGGGGGCTACGAG. This translates into CASPIRTGGYE. The entire CDR3 sequence reads CASPIRTGGYEQYF.